This T cell receptor beta chain was captured in a study of shared clonotypes between healthy human individuals. General study points: Among the subsets, naive ones generally showed larger estimated richness than memory ones. Generation probability values for non-shared clonotypes were lower than those for clonotypes shared by all four donors. Researchers sampled only blood; tissue repertoires likely differ.

Comment on this clone: What it recognizes is unknown.

Trimming cost V 0 bases and J 8 bases; bases outside gene matches: 4. Looked up from germline, CDR1 is SGHNT and CDR2 is YYREEE (reference sequence). This CDR3 comprises 16 residues. Produced via immunoSEQ multiplex PCR; TCRdb's table is partial and in-frame only. The sample gives 1,400,000 or so clones, approximately 98.5% of which show up once; about 0.35% is in the top ten. The clonotype originates from a man aged 25 to 40 in good health. The material sequenced was naive CD4+ T cells sorted from blood. Subset noted: CD45RA+ positively selected. The chain has TRBV5-4 and TRBJ2-1; 14 nucleotides align to TRBD2. CDR3 sequence (DNA): TGTGCCAGCAGCTTGGGACTAGCGGGAGGGCCCGATGAGCAGTTCTTC. Translated: CASSLGLAGGPDEQFF.